This TCR beta chain is drawn from a study of beta chain features in type 1 diabetes (dated by TCRdb to the late 2010s). For the study in its entirety: Mean age, gender distribution, total cell number and subset yield did not differ between patients and healthy donors. A total of roughly 99 million sorted cells were examined across all samples, and the number of cells per subset was strongly correlated with RNA yield. The study compared the TCRB repertoires of sorted circulating CD4+ T cell subsets in recently diagnosed type 1 diabetes patients with those in matched healthy donors. Whereas all 30 or so donors provided naive and central memory subsets, regulatory and stem cell-like memory subsets were isolated from just 8 patients and about 8 healthy donors.

The full study reports these points: Because small numbers of individuals were included in the HLA sub-analyses, any influence of HLA type on TCRB rearrangement was left unresolved. Sequencing cDNA rather than genomic DNA could over-represent highly expressing activated cells, although activation and CD3 levels did not differ between groups. Shorter templates might have been favored by PCR, but patient and control samples were amplified and corrected together, so both groups would have been affected equally by any skew. Naive, central memory and regulatory TCRB repertoires appeared to be more similar among patients than among healthy donors. Fewer insertions and more nucleotide deletions at VDJ recombination sites were observed in patients with type 1 diabetes, implying thymic rearrangement abnormalities. In all four CD4+ subsets, TCRB CDR3 length was moderately but significantly shorter in type 1 diabetes patients.

From each donor, a single peripheral blood sample of about 100 mL on average was drawn into heparinised tubes. Naive, central memory, regulatory and stem cell-like memory CD4+ T cells were sorted on a BD FACSAria II using a panel including CD45RO, CCR7, CD25, CD127, CD95 and CD27. A purity above 95% was achieved for all sorted populations. PBMCs were isolated immediately by Lymphoprep density gradient centrifugation and stained directly without culture. To minimize batch effects, samples were stained and sorted in pairs, one healthy donor with one patient per experiment. This clone was observed a few times. Its recognized antigen is unknown. Qualities for individual bases were not recorded, and no much larger clone is one base off. All of the isolated RNA was reverse transcribed with the High Capacity cDNA Reverse Transcription Kit, so expressed TCRB transcripts were sequenced. Deep immunoSEQ sequencing was performed on naive, central memory and regulatory T cell samples, with an average of about 4 million total reads per sample. After sorted cells were lysed in RLT buffer, RNA was extracted with DNase-treated RNeasy Micro or Mini kits, with the choice depending on cell number. Each cell subset was processed on its own to prevent cross-contamination, while patient and healthy donor samples were processed together. Using the immunoSEQ multiplex PCR, TCRB sequences were amplified from cDNA into 87-bp fragments spanning the CDR3 region. Sequencing of the amplicons was performed on the Illumina HiSeq platform. Per the original workflow: Synthetic template baselines were used to correct PCR bias computationally, reads within Hamming distance 2 were collapsed, and singletons that could not be merged were discarded. Reads were aligned to IMGT to assign V, D and J genes, CDR3 length, and insertions or deletions at six rearrangement sites. Within each subset, clonotype counts were normalized to sorted cell number, after which true diversity and Gini coefficients were computed with the tcR R package. The overlap coefficient, calculated on TCRB nucleotide sequences, was used to measure repertoire sharing. Out-of-frame TCRB sequences from naive cells were analyzed to stand in for the pre-selection repertoire. TCRdb stores this immuneACCESS table with in-frame sequences only. Part of the clones is absent; in the studies checked, under half of the shortfall reflects unresolved V genes, and no reason is known for the rest. From that table come the V and J calls and clone size; the DNA was used to work out D and trimming. Across this sample there are under 300,000 clones, with around 25% seen only once. The ten largest clones take up 0.012% of the sample.

This TCR was sampled from a woman in her twenties or thirties with type 1 diabetes. Sample: naive CD4+ T cells from blood. This specimen's cell subset or site label, per the study, means: true naive CD4+ T cells.

CDR3 region: CAWSTLDRDGQPQHF. The DNA reads TGTGCCTGGAGTACCCTCGACAGAGACGGTCAGCCCCAGCATTTT. Recombination connected TRBV30 to TRBJ1-5, with TRBD1 perhaps the D gene, on 5 matching bases. The junction shows trimming of 2 bases on V and 6 bases on J, plus 17 bases between the germline ends. In the germline V gene (reference sequence), CDR1 corresponds to GTSNPN and CDR2 to SVGIG. The CDR3 covers 15 residues, taking in both the cysteine and the phenylalanine. Only the CDR3 DNA is retained, 45 bases long and in frame from the first base.